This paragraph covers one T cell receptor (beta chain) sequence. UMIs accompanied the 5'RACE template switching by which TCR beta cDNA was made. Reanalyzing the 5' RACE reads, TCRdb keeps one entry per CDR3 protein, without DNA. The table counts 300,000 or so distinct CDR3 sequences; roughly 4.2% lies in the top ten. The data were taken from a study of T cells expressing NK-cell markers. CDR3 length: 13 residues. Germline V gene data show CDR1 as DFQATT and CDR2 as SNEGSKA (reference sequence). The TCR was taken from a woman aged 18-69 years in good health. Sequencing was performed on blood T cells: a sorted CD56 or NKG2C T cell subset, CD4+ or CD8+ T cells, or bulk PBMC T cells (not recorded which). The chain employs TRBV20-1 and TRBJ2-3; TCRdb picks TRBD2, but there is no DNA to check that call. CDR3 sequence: CRPGTSGGDTQYF.